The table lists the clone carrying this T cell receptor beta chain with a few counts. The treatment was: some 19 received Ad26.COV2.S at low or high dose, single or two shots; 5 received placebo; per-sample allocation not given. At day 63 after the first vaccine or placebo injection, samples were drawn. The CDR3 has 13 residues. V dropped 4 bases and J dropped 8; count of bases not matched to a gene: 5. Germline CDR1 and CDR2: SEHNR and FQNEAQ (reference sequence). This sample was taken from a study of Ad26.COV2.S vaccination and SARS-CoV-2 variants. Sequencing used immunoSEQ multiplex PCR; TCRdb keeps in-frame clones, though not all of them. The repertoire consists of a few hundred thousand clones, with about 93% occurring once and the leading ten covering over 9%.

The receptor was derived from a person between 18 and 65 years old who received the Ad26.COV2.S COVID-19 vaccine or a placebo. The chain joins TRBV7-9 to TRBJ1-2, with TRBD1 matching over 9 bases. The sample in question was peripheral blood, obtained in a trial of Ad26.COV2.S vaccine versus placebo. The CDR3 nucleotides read TGTGCCAGCAGCTCCGGGACAGGGACCGGCTACACCTTC. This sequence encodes CASSSGTGTGYTF.